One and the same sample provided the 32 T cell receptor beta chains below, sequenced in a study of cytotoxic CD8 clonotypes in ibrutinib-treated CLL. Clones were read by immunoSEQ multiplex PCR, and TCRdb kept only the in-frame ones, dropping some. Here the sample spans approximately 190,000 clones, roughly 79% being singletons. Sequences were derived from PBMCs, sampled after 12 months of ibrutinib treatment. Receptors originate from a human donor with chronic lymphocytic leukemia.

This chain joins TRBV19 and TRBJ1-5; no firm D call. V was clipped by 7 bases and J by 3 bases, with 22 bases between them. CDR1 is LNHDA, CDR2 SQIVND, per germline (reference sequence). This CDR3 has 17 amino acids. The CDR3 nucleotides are TGTGCCAGTACCATTGGCCGGTGGGAAGACCTCAATCAGCCCCAGCATTTT. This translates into CASTIGRWEDLNQPQHF.

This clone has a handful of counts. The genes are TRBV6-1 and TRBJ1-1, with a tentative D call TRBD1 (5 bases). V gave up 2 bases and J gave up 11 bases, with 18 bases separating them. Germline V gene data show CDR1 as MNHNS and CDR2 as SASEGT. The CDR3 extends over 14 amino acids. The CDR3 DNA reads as TGTGCCAGCAGTGAATCAGGGCTCCGTGAGTGGGCTTTCTTT. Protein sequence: CASSESGLREWAFF.

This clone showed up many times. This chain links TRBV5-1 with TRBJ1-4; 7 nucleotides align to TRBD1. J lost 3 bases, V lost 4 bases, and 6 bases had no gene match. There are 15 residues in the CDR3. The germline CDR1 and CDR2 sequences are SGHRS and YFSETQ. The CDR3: CASSGTGTANEKLFF. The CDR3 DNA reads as TGCGCCAGCAGCGGAACCGGGACAGCTAATGAAAAACTGTTTTTT.

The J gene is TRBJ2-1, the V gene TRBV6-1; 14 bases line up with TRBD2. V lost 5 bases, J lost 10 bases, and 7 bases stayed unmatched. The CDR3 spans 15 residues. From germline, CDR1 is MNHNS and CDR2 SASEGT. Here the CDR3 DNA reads TGTGCCAGCAGTTTAGGGACTAGCGGGAGCCGCGAGCAGTTCTTC. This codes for CASSLGTSGSREQFF.

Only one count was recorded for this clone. CDR3 in DNA: TGTGCCAGCAGCTTAATGCCAGGGGTCCACACAGATACGCAGTATTTT. Its translation is CASSLMPGVHTDTQYF. This chain links TRBV7-3 with TRBJ2-3; TRBD1 is a possible D gene (6 bases). The germline CDR1 and CDR2 sequences are SGHTA and FQGTGA. Trimming took 1 base from V and 2 from J, leaving 13 bases between them. CDR3 length: 16 amino acids.

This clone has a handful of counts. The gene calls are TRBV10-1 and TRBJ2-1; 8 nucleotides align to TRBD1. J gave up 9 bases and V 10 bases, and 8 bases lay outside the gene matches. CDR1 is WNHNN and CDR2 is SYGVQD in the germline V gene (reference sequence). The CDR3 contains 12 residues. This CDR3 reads CATADRAGEQFF. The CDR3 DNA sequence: TGCGCCACCGCGGACAGGGCCGGTGAGCAGTTCTTC.

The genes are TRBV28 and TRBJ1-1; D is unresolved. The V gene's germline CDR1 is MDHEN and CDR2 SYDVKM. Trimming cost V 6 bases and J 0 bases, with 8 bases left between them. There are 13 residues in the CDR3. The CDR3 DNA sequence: TGTGCCAGCAGAAAATTTTTGAACACTGAAGCTTTCTTT. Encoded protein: CASRKFLNTEAFF. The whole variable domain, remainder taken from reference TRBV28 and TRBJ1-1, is DVKVTQSSRYLVKRTGEKVFLECVQDMDHENMFWYRQDPGLGLRLIYFSYDVKMKEKGDIPEGYSVSREKKERFSLILESASTNQTSMYLCASRKFLNTEAFFGQGTRLTVV.

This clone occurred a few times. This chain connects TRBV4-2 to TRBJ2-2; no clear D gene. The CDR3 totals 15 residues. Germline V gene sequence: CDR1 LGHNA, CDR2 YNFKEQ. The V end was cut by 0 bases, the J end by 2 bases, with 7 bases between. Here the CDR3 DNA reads TGTGCCAGCAGCCAAGATATACTTAACACCGGGGAGCTGTTTTTT. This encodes CASSQDILNTGELFF.

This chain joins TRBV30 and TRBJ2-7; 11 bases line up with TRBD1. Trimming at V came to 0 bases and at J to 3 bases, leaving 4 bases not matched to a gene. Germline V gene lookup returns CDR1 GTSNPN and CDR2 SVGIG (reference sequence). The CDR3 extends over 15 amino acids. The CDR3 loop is CAWSVWDRGDYEQYF. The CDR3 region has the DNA TGTGCCTGGAGTGTATGGGACAGGGGGGACTACGAGCAGTACTTC.

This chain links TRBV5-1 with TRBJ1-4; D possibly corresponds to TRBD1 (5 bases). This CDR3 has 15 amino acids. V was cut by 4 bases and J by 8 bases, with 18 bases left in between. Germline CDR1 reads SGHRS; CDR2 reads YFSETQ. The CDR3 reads CASSLAGRDNEKLFF. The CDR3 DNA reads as TGCGCCAGCAGCCTGGCAGGCAGGGATAACGAAAAACTGTTTTTT. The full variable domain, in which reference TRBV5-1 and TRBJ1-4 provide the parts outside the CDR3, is KAGVTQTPRYLIKTRGQQVTLSCSPISGHRSVSWYQQTPGQGLQFLFEYFSETQRNKGNFPGRFSGRQFSNSRSEMNVSTLELGDSALYLCASSLAGRDNEKLFFGSGTQLSVL.

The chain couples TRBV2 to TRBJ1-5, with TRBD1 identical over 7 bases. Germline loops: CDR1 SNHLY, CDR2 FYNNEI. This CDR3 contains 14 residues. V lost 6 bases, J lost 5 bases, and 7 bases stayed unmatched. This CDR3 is CASSLDRNYQPQHF. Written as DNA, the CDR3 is TGTGCCAGCAGCCTGGACAGGAACTATCAGCCCCAGCATTTT.

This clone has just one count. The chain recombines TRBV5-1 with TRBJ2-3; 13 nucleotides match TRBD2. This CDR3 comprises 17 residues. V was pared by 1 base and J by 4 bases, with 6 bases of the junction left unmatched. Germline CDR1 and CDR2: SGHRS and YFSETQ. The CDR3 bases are TGCGCCAGCAGCTTGACTAGCGGGGGGGCGCACTCAGATACGCAGTATTTT. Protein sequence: CASSLTSGGAHSDTQYF.

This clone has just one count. This chain's CDR3 is CASSARQGAYEQYF. The DNA of the CDR3 is TGTGCCAGCAGTGCAAGACAGGGGGCCTACGAGCAGTACTTC. The chain is built from TRBV25-1 and TRBJ2-7, with 9 bases fitting TRBD1. The germline CDR1 and CDR2 sequences are MGHDK and SYGVNS. The CDR3 has 14 amino acids. The junction had 3 bases not matched to a gene; V was cut back by 4 bases and J by 2 bases.

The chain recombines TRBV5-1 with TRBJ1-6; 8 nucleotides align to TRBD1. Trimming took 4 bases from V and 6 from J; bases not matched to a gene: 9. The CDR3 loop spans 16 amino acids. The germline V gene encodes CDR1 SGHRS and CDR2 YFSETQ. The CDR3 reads CASSRGQGFSNSPLHF. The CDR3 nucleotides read TGCGCCAGCAGCCGCGGACAGGGTTTCTCTAATTCACCCCTCCACTTT.

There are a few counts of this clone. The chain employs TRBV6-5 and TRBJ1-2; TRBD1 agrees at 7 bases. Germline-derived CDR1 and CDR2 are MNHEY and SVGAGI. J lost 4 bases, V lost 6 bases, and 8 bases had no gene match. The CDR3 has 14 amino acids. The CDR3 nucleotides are TGTGCCAGCAGGCCGCAAGGGGGCCCCTATGGCTACACCTTC. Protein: CASRPQGGPYGYTF.

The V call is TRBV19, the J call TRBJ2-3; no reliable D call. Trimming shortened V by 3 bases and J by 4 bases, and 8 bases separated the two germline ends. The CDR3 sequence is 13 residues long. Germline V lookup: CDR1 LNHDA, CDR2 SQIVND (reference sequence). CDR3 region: CASSITESDTQYF. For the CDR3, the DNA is TGTGCCAGTAGTATTACAGAATCAGATACGCAGTATTTT.

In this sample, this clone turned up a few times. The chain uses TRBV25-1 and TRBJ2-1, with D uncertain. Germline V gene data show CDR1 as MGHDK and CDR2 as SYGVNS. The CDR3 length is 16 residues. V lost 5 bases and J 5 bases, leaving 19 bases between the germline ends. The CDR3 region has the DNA TGTGCCAGCAGTCCGGAAGGCAGGTCGATTAACAATGAGCAGTTCTTC. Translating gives CASSPEGRSINNEQFF. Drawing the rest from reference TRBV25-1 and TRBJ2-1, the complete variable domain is EADIYQTPRYLVIGTGKKITLECSQTMGHDKMYWYQQDPGMELHLIHYSYGVNSTEKGDLSSESTVSRIRTEHFPLTLESARPSHTSQYLCASSPEGRSINNEQFFGPGTRLTVL.

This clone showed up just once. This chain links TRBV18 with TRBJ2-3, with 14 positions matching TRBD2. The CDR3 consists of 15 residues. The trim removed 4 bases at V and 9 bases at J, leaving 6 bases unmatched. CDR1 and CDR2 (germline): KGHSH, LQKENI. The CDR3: CASSQPGLAGDTQYF. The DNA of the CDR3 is TGTGCCAGCTCACAACCGGGACTAGCGGGAGACACGCAGTATTTT.

The CDR3 bases are TGCGCCAGCAGCTTGGTTGTGTCAGGGAAGATGGCGGAGACCCAGTACTTC. The encoded protein is CASSLVVSGKMAETQYF. The V gene is TRBV5-1, the J gene TRBJ2-5, with a tentative D call TRBD1 (5 bases). V lost 0 bases and J lost 5, with 20 bases in between. CDR3 length: 17 residues. Germline V gene sequence: CDR1 SGHRS, CDR2 YFSETQ.

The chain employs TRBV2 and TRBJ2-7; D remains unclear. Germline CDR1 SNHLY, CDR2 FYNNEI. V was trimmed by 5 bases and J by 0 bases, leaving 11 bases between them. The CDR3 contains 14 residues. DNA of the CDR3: TGTGCCAGCAGTTGGACCGATTACTCCTACGAGCAGTACTTC. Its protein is CASSWTDYSYEQYF.

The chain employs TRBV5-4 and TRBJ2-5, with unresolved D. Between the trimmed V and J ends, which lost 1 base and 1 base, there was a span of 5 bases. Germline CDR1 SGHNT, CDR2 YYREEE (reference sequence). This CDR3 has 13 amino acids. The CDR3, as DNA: TGTGCCAGCAGCTTGACTCTCCAAGAGACCCAGTACTTC. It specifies CASSLTLQETQYF.

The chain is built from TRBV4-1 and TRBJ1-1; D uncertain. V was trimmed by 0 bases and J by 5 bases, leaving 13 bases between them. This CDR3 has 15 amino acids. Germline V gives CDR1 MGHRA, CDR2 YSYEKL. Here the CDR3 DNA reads TGCGCCAGCAGCCAAGACGAGGGTTTTAGGACTGAAGCTTTCTTT. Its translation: CASSQDEGFRTEAFF.

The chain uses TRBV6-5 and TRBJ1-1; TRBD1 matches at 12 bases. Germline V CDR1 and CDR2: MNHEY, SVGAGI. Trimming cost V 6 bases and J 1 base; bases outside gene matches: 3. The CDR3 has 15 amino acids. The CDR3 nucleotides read TGTGCCAGCAGGGGACAGGGGGCGGGGAACACTGAAGCTTTCTTT. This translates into CASRGQGAGNTEAFF.

CDR3 bases: TGTGCCATCAGTGAGGGGGAAATCAACTATGGCTACACCTTC. Its translation: CAISEGEINYGYTF. V gene TRBV10-3 combines with J gene TRBJ1-2, with unresolved D. The V gene lost 2 bases and the J gene lost 2 bases, with 9 bases spanning the gap. The CDR3 runs 14 residues. The germline gives CDR1 ENHRY, CDR2 SYGVKD.

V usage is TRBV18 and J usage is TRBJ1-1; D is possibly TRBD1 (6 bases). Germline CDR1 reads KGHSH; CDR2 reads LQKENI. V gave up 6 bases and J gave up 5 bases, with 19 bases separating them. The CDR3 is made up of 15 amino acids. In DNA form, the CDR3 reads TGTGCCAGCTCCCCAGCAGGGGCGGGTATTACTGAAGCTTTCTTT. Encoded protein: CASSPAGAGITEAFF.

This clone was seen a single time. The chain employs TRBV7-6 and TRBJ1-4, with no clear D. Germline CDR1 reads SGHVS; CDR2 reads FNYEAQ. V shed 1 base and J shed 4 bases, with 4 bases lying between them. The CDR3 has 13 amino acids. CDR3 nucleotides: TGTGCCAGCAGCTTAGGGGTTAATGAAAAACTGTTTTTT. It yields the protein CASSLGVNEKLFF. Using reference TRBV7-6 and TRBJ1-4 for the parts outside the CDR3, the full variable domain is GAGVSQSPRYKVTKRGQDVALRCDPISGHVSLYWYRQALGQGPEFLTYFNYEAQQDKSGLPNDRFSAERPEGSISTLTIQRTEQRDSAMYRCASSLGVNEKLFFGSGTQLSVL.

The CDR3 DNA reads TGTGCCAGCAGCTTGGATGGGGCGCCAACCAATCAGCCCCAGCATTTT. This translates into CASSLDGAPTNQPQHF. This chain connects TRBV5-4 to TRBJ1-5, with TRBD1 as a possible D gene (5 bases). The V end was cut by 0 bases, the J end by 3 bases, with 13 bases between. The CDR3 runs to 16 residues. Germline V gene data show CDR1 as SGHNT and CDR2 as YYREEE (reference sequence). The full variable domain, in which reference TRBV5-4 and TRBJ1-5 provide the parts outside the CDR3, is ETGVTQSPTHLIKTRGQQVTLRCSSQSGHNTVSWYQQALGQGPQFIFQYYREEENGRGNFPPRFSGLQFPNYSSELNVNALELDDSALYLCASSLDGAPTNQPQHFGDGTRLSIL.

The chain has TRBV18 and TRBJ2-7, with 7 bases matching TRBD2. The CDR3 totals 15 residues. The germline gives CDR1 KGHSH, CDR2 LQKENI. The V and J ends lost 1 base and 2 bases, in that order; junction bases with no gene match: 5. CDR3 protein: CASSPQGDYPYEQYF. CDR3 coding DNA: TGTGCCAGCTCACCACAAGGGGACTACCCCTACGAGCAGTACTTC.

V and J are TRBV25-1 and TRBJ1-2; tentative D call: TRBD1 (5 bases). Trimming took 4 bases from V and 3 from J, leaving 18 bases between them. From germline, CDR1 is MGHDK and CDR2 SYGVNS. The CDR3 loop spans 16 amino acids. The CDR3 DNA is TGTGCCAGCAGTGGGTACCCCGGGACGGTGGACTATGGCTACACCTTC. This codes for CASSGYPGTVDYGYTF.

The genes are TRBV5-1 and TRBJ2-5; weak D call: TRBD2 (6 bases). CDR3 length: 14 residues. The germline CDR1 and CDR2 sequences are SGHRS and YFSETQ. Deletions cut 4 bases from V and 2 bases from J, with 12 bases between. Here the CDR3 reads CASSIGLSQETQYF. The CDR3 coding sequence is TGCGCCAGCAGCATCGGACTATCTCAAGAGACCCAGTACTTC.

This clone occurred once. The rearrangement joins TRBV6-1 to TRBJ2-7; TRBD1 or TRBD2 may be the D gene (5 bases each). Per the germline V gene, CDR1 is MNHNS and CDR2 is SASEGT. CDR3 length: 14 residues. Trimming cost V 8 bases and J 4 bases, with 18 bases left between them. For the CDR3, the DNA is TGTGCCAGCGGAAGGGAGAGGGGAGCGTACGAGCAGTACTTC. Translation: CASGRERGAYEQYF.

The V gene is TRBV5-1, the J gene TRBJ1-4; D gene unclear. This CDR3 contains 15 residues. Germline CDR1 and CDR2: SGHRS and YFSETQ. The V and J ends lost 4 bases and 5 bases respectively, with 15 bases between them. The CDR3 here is CASSITGSLNEKLFF. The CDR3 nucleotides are TGCGCCAGCAGCATAACCGGATCCTTGAATGAAAAACTGTTTTTT.